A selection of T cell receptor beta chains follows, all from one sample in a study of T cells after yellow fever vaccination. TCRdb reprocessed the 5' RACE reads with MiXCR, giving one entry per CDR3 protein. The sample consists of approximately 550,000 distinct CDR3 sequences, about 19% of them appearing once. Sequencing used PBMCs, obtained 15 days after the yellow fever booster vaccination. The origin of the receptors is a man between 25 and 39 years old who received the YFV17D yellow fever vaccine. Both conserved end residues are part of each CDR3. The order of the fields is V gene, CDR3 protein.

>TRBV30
CAYIAENTDTQYF
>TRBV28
CASSFVGGDGNEQYF
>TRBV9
CASTPLGSGRYNEQFF
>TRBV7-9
CATKRGLGDEQYF
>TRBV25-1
CASSADRVGLAYEQYF
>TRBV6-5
CASGQGDEQYF
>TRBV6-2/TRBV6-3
CASSLKGTGNYEQYF
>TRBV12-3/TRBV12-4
CASSFRTGLNTEAFF
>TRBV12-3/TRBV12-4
CASTTNTDTQYF
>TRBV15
CATSRFPRYEQYF
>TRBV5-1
CASSALAGGPVEQFF
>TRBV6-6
CASSSGAGEQFF
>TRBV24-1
CATSDAGGLTGELFF
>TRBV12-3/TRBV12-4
CASSSHRETSYNSPLHF
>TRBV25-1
CASSESVRASTEAFF
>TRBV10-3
CAISFGLAGVYNEQFF
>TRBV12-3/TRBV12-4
CASRRDYEQYF
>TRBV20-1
CSARRRDRGLNEQFF
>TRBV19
CASQPRGDTEAFF
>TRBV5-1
CASSLQLTYQETQYF
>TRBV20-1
CSARKTTGNYEQYF
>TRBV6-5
CASSYSGTGGETQYF
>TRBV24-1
CATSSENTGELFF
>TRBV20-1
CSAILVGTGAHEQYF
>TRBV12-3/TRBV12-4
CASSSRSDPGTGAYEQYF
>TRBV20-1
CSAREAGDSEQYF
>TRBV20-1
CSATRFGRSYEQYF
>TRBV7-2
CASSPAGLAGMLFF
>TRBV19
CASSIGDHTSEQYF
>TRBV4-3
CASSPHHGGEREFF
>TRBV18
CASSPNTGDSPLHF
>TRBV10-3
CAISESTGGGRGDEQYF
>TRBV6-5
CASSYSLAGVHNEQFF
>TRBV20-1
CSARDREVKEKLFF
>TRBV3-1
CASSEAWGGTEAFF
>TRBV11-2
CASSLNRKNSGNTIYF
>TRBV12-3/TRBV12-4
CASSFGRIYEQYF
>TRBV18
CASSPGGLNTEAFF
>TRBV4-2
CASSQEGITGELFF
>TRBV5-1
CASSLNLGETQYF
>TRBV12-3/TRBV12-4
CASSQGPTYEQYF
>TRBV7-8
CASSSWTSGRGAKDTQYF
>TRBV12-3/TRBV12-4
CASRPRWAGPKNIQYF
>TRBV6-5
CASSYGGADGELFF
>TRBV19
CASRQGEPRNEQFF
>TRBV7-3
CASSVTGLPYNEQFF
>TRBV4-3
CASRPWGIGPDTQYF
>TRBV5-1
CASTGGSPGLAMGAMGYNEQFF
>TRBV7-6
CASLQGWDTEAFF
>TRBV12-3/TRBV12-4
CASRWTSGASTDTQYF
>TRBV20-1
CSTKRADYEQYF
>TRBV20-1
CSAIRDGETQYF
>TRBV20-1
CSAPLVGEIGYEQYF
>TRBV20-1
CSASRGERTDTQYF
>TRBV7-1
CASSSVSQGKIRTSAPSYEQYF
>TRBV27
CASTRQGQLNTEAFF